The clone carrying this T cell receptor beta chain was counted only a few times. Its antigen is as yet unknown. The CDR3 length is 14 residues. Profiled with immunoSEQ multiplex PCR; TCRdb holds only in-frame clones, not every one. The sample shows 8,800 or so clones, around 42% of them seen only once. These data are taken from a study of T cells in localized non-small cell lung cancer. Study-wide results and limits: The study detected a median around 57 of the top 100 tumor clones in adjacent lung. The greatest T cell clonality was found in uninvolved adjacent lung (higher than in tumor). Without multi-region sequencing, intratumor heterogeneity could not be excluded. Higher T cell density in the blood was associated with longer overall survival, whereas higher adjacent-lung clonality associated with shorter survival.

The rearrangement uses TRBV7-5 and TRBJ1-1. TRBV7-5 is shown as a pseudogene. This sequence was found in a woman between 40 and 69 years old with stage I lung adenocarcinoma. Source: lymph node tissue, taken before any cancer treatment. The chain's CDR3 is CASTKGNADTEAFF. DNA for the CDR3: TGTGCCAGCACCAAAGGTAATGCGGACACTGAAGCTTTCTTT.